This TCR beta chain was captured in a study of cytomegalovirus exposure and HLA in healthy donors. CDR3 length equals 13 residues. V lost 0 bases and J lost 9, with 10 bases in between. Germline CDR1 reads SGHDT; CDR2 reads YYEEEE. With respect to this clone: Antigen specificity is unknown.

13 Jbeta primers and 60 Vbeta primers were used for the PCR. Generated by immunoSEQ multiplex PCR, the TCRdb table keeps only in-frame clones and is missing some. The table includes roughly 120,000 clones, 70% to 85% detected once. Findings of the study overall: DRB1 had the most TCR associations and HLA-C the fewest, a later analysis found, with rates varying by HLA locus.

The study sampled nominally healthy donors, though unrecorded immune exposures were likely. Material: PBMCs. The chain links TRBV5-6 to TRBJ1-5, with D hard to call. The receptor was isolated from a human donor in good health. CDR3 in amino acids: CASSLAGRGPQHF. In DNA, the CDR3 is TGTGCCAGCAGCTTGGCGGGAAGAGGGCCCCAGCATTTT.